Listed here are 25 T cell receptor beta chains from one sample, sequenced in a study of control samples from healthy donors and cancer patients (dated by TCRdb to the early 2020s). Library method: the immunoSEQ multiplex PCR assay. Sourced from immuneACCESS, this table was stored by TCRdb with only in-frame sequences that have V and J called. A share of the clones is absent; for the studies checked, an unresolved V gene accounts for under half, and the remainder has no known explanation. Recorded for this sample are more than 65,000 clones; 84% of them occurred a single time. Roughly 15% of the sample is taken by the ten largest. Sequenced input: blood. The origin of the receptors is a man aged 50 or older in good health.

The rearrangement links TRBV2 to TRBJ1-1, with D unresolved. Germline V gene sequence: CDR1 SNHLY, CDR2 FYNNEI. The CDR3 has 13 amino acids. The V gene lost 2 bases and the J gene lost 0 bases, with 4 bases spanning the gap. The chain's CDR3 is CASSELLNTEAFF. The CDR3 nucleotides read TGTGCCAGCAGTGAATTGTTGAACACTGAAGCTTTCTTT.

The chain uses TRBV3-1 (or the pseudogene TRBV3-2) and TRBJ1-2, with TRBD1 identical over 9 bases. Unmatched junction bases numbered 9, after V lost 0 bases and J lost 4 bases. The CDR3 sequence is 17 residues long. Germline V gene sequence: CDR1 LGHDT, CDR2 YNNKEL (reference sequence). CDR3 sequence reads: CASSQDEGQGPTYGYTF. CDR3 DNA: TGTGCCAGCAGCCAAGATGAGGGACAGGGACCTACCTATGGCTACACCTTC.

This chain joins TRBV6-4 and TRBJ2-1; tentative D call: TRBD2 (5 bases). The V gene's germline CDR1 is MRHNA and CDR2 SNTAGT. The length of the CDR3 is 12 residues. V was pared by 5 bases and J by 7 bases, with 9 bases between. CDR3 in DNA: TGTGCCAGCAGTACGGGGAGAAATGAGCAGTTCTTC. This translates into CASSTGRNEQFF.

The J gene is TRBJ1-6, the V gene TRBV18; TRBD1 matches 9 bases. Germline values: CDR1 KGHSH, CDR2 LQKENI. V shed 5 bases and J 10 bases; nucleotides not matched to a gene: 12. The CDR3 runs to 16 residues. The CDR3 here is CASSKEPGQGFSPLHF. The CDR3 DNA reads TGTGCCAGCTCAAAGGAGCCGGGACAGGGATTCTCACCCCTCCACTTT.

The V call is TRBV20-1, the J call TRBJ2-3; possible D gene TRBD2, 6 bases. Per germline, CDR1 DFQATT and CDR2 SNEGSKA (reference sequence). The V and J ends lost 3 bases and 3 bases respectively, with 7 bases between them. This CDR3 is 12 amino acids long. The CDR3 loop reads CSASRGTDTQYF. In DNA, the CDR3 is TGCAGTGCTAGTCGGGGGACAGATACGCAGTATTTT.

The chain combines TRBV28 with TRBJ2-5; D is unclear. The V gene lost 6 bases and the J gene lost 2 bases, with 4 bases spanning the gap. This CDR3 has 11 residues. Looked up from germline, CDR1 is MDHEN and CDR2 is SYDVKM. The CDR3 loop is CASRLQETQYF. The CDR3 DNA reads TGTGCCAGCAGACTACAAGAGACCCAGTACTTC. Drawing the rest from reference TRBV28 and TRBJ2-5, the complete variable domain is DVKVTQSSRYLVKRTGEKVFLECVQDMDHENMFWYRQDPGLGLRLIYFSYDVKMKEKGDIPEGYSVSREKKERFSLILESASTNQTSMYLCASRLQETQYFGPGTRLLVL.

The chain has TRBV6-5 and TRBJ2-3; no firm D call. The CDR3 sequence is 15 residues long. The V end was cut by 0 bases, the J end by 0 bases, with 7 bases between. Germline loops: CDR1 MNHEY, CDR2 SVGAGI. CDR3: CASSYSPTSTDTQYF. Written as DNA, the CDR3 is TGTGCCAGCAGTTACTCCCCTACTAGCACAGATACGCAGTATTTT.

The V and J genes are TRBV7-2 and TRBJ2-3; tentative D call: TRBD2 (6 bases). The length of the CDR3 is 14 residues. Germline V gene data show CDR1 as SGHTA and CDR2 as FQGNSA. The ends were cut back, 3 bases at V and 4 bases at J, with 11 bases in the middle. The chain's CDR3 is CASSFSGGADTQYF. As DNA, the CDR3 is TGTGCCAGCAGCTTTAGCGGAGGGGCAGATACGCAGTATTTT. The full variable domain, rest sourced from reference TRBV7-2 and TRBJ2-3, is GAGVSQSPSNKVTEKGKDVELRCDPISGHTALYWYRQSLGQGLEFLIYFQGNSAPDKSGLPSDRFSAERTGGSVSTLTIQRTQQEDSAVYLCASSFSGGADTQYFGPGTRLTVL.

The genes are TRBV11-2 and TRBJ2-7; D remains unclear. The germline V gene encodes CDR1 SGHAT and CDR2 FQNNGV. V dropped 1 base and J dropped 9 bases, with 19 bases sitting between them. This CDR3 contains 15 residues. This chain's CDR3 is CASSLALKRRGVQYF. The DNA of the CDR3 is TGTGCCAGCAGCTTAGCCCTCAAGCGCCGCGGAGTGCAGTACTTC.

The rearrangement links TRBV27 to TRBJ2-2; 9 bases are shared with TRBD2. Germline-derived CDR1 and CDR2 are MNHEY and SMNVEV (reference sequence). This CDR3 is built from 17 residues. The V segment lost 6 bases and the J segment 0 bases; nucleotides outside the gene matches: 8. CDR3 in amino acids: CASSPGLAGANTGELFF. The CDR3 DNA is TGTGCCAGCAGCCCGGGGTTAGCGGGGGCGAACACCGGGGAGCTGTTTTTT.

On this clone itself: Sequence at one end of the junction differs from germline and may be a read error. This same CDR3 is encoded by further DNA sequences in the sample. The chain combines TRBV5-1 with TRBJ2-1; TRBD1 aligns across 10 bases. CDR3 length: 16 residues. CDR1 SGHRS and CDR2 YFSETQ come from the germline V gene. DNA for the CDR3: TGCGCCAGCAGCAAACGACCCGGGACAGGGGTCGATGAGCAATTCTTC. Amino acids: CASSKRPGTGVDEQFF.

The chain combines TRBV27 with TRBJ2-1; 7 bases align to TRBD2. With 5 bases clipped from V and 4 bases from J, the junction kept 8 bases outside the gene matches. The germline V gene encodes CDR1 MNHEY and CDR2 SMNVEV (reference sequence). CDR3 length equals 15 residues. The CDR3 DNA follows: TGTGCCAGCAGTACGATTGGGGGGGGGTACAATGAGCAGTTCTTC. Protein sequence: CASSTIGGGYNEQFF.

The genes are TRBV9 and TRBJ2-3; D possibly corresponds to TRBD2 (6 bases). The CDR3 consists of 14 residues. The germline V gene encodes CDR1 SGDLS and CDR2 YYNGEE. The V gene lost 6 bases and the J gene lost 4 bases, with 15 bases spanning the gap. The CDR3 DNA sequence: TGTGCCAGCAATCGGGGGAGGATCCCAGATACGCAGTATTTT. It encodes CASNRGRIPDTQYF.

CDR3 loop: CASTRGQGSEKLFF. The CDR3 bases are TGTGCCAGCACACGGGGACAGGGGTCTGAAAAACTGTTTTTT. The V gene is TRBV6-5, the J gene TRBJ1-4; 10 nucleotides match TRBD1. Germline CDR1 MNHEY, CDR2 SVGAGI. The CDR3 runs to 14 residues. V lost 7 bases, J lost 7 bases, and 6 bases stayed unmatched.

The chain uses TRBV5-6 and TRBJ2-7; D is perhaps TRBD1 (5 bases). This CDR3 is 16 amino acids long. Germline V gives CDR1 SGHDT, CDR2 YYEEEE. The ends were cut back, 4 bases at V and 2 bases at J, with 19 bases in the middle. The CDR3: CASSGQGRDETYEQYF. The CDR3 nucleotides are TGTGCCAGCAGCGGTCAGGGCAGAGACGAAACCTACGAGCAGTACTTC.

The V gene is TRBV12-5, the J gene TRBJ1-1; possible D gene TRBD1, 6 bases. Between the trimmed V and J ends, which lost 0 bases and 2 bases, there was a span of 13 bases. Germline V lookup: CDR1 LGHNT, CDR2 FRNRAP. The CDR3 is made up of 16 amino acids. The chain's CDR3 is CASGLVLGQINTEAFF. As DNA, the CDR3 is TGTGCTAGTGGTTTGGTACTAGGACAGATAAACACTGAAGCTTTCTTT.

A few counts support this clone. This rearrangement joins TRBV7-3 to TRBJ2-1; TRBD2 matches 11 bases. The length of the CDR3 is 16 residues. From germline, CDR1 is SGHTA and CDR2 FQGTGA. Losses at the gene ends were 2 bases for V and 6 bases for J; bases not matched to a gene: 6. CDR3 region: CASSLFTSGRSNEQFF. The CDR3 region has the DNA TGTGCCAGCAGCTTATTTACTAGCGGGAGATCCAATGAGCAGTTCTTC.

This chain connects TRBV6-5 to TRBJ2-3; 10 bases agree with TRBD1. Germline V gene data show CDR1 as MNHEY and CDR2 as SVGAGI. J lost 6 bases, V lost 6 bases, and 9 bases had no gene match. This CDR3 is built from 15 residues. CDR3 sequence: CASSLDRGRADTQYF. The CDR3 coding sequence is TGTGCCAGCAGCCTTGACAGGGGGCGAGCGGATACGCAGTATTTT.

The chain recombines TRBV2 with TRBJ2-5, with a tentative D call TRBD1 (6 bases). This CDR3 has 15 amino acids. V shed 6 bases and J shed 1 base, with 15 bases lying between them. CDR1 SNHLY and CDR2 FYNNEI come from the germline V gene. The CDR3 sequence: CASSPGTPIQETQYF. CDR3 in DNA: TGTGCCAGCAGCCCCGGGACACCAATCCAAGAGACCCAGTACTTC. Variable domain in full (rest from reference TRBV2 and TRBJ2-5): EPEVTQTPSHQVTQMGQEVILRCVPISNHLYFYWYRQILGQKVEFLVSFYNNEISEKSEIFDDQFSVERPDGSNFTLKIRSTKLEDSAMYFCASSPGTPIQETQYFGPGTRLLVL.

The V gene is TRBV2, the J gene TRBJ2-7, with 7 positions matching TRBD2. CDR1 is SNHLY and CDR2 is FYNNEI in the germline V gene. V shed 1 base, J shed 3 bases, and the junction held 6 bases outside the gene matches. The CDR3 loop spans 15 amino acids. This CDR3 is CASSEDSGALYEQYF. Here the CDR3 DNA reads TGTGCCAGCAGTGAAGACAGCGGGGCTCTCTACGAGCAGTACTTC.

This clone was seen just once. The rearrangement links TRBV2 to TRBJ2-7; 8 bases line up with TRBD1. Germline CDR1 is SNHLY and CDR2 is FYNNEI. The CDR3 is 15 amino acids. The J segment lost 5 bases and the V segment lost 6 bases, leaving 12 bases of the junction unmatched. The CDR3 sequence: CASSGLGQGSHEQYF. The CDR3 DNA sequence: TGTGCCAGCAGCGGACTCGGACAGGGTTCCCACGAGCAGTACTTC.

The chain has TRBV27 and TRBJ2-4; a possible D gene is TRBD1 (6 bases). Trimming left V 6 bases short and J 2 bases short, with 20 bases between. CDR1 is MNHEY and CDR2 is SMNVEV in the germline V gene (reference sequence). The CDR3 loop spans 17 amino acids. The CDR3 coding sequence is TGTGCCAGCAGCTTTCCCGGGACACCTCTTTCCAAAAACATTCAGTACTTC. Its protein product is CASSFPGTPLSKNIQYF.

This clone was picked up a small number of times. The chain combines TRBV4-3 with TRBJ2-7; 8 bases agree with TRBD1. In germline, CDR1 is LGHNA, CDR2 YSLEER. This CDR3 contains 16 residues. The junction had 6 bases not matched to a gene; V was cut back by 0 bases and J by 2 bases. The CDR3, as DNA: TGCGCCAGCAGCCAAGATTGGACAGGGCCTCCCTACGAGCAGTACTTC. Translation gives CASSQDWTGPPYEQYF.

The chain recombines TRBV29-1 with TRBJ1-1; the D gene is possibly TRBD1 (6 bases). CDR1 is SQVTM and CDR2 is ANQGSEA in the germline V gene. This CDR3 has 13 amino acids. Trimming cost V 7 bases and J 1 base, with 13 bases left between them. This chain's CDR3 is CSDSTGANTEAFF. The CDR3 bases are TGCAGCGACTCGACAGGAGCGAACACTGAAGCTTTCTTT.

The chain couples TRBV27 to TRBJ2-1; 7 nucleotides match TRBD2. With 1 base clipped from V and 3 bases from J, the junction kept 3 bases outside the gene matches. In germline, CDR1 is MNHEY, CDR2 SMNVEV (reference sequence). The CDR3 loop spans 15 amino acids. The CDR3, as DNA: TGTGCCAGCAGTTTATTGGGGGGGAACTACAATGAGCAGTTCTTC. This codes for CASSLLGGNYNEQFF.